The T cell receptor beta chain under discussion was sequenced for a study of blood T cell repertoires in COVID-19. Study-level background: Whether acute or convalescent, the COVID-19 samples came from the United States, Italy and Spain. The cDNA or gDNA used as material had been derived from T cells, B-cell-depleted T cells, or PBMCs.

Methods used by the authors: Amplification of reference gene primers provided the estimated nucleated cell counts. Here immunoSEQ multiplex PCR was the method, and the copy in TCRdb shows in-frame clones only, minus some. The V and J calls and clone size are taken from that table; D and trimming were inferred from the DNA. The table includes about 74,000 clones, approximately 80% detected once. The sequencing input was peripheral blood. The source is a human donor in a cohort sampled during active COVID-19.

The chain's CDR3 is CASSGDVTYEQYF. The CDR3, as DNA: TGTGCCAGCAGCGGGGATGTGACCTACGAGCAGTACTTC. The chain has TRBV2 and TRBJ2-7; weak D call: TRBD2 (5 bases). V was trimmed by 6 bases and J by 2 bases, leaving 11 bases between them. The V gene's germline CDR1 is SNHLY and CDR2 FYNNEI. The CDR3 covers 13 residues. The full variable domain, completed using reference TRBV2 and TRBJ2-7, is EPEVTQTPSHQVTQMGQEVILRCVPISNHLYFYWYRQILGQKVEFLVSFYNNEISEKSEIFDDQFSVERPDGSNFTLKIRSTKLEDSAMYFCASSGDVTYEQYFGPGTRLTVT.